The 11 T cell receptor beta chains below come from one sample, sequenced in a study of CD8+ T cells in alopecia areata. Treatment reported: oral pan-JAK inhibitor, 5-10 mg twice daily. TCR sequencing used cDNA made by reverse transcription of extracted RNA. This table comes from immunoSEQ multiplex PCR, and its TCRdb copy is limited to in-frame clones, with some not included. Of about 210,000 clones listed, around 66% are singletons. The specimen comprised CD4+ T cells sorted from blood, sampled at week 4, from a patient treated with tofacitinib. The receptors come from a human donor with alopecia areata.

This clone was observed a single time. This sample also contains other DNA sequences that code for the same CDR3. The J gene is TRBJ1-2, the V gene TRBV25-1; 9 bases fit TRBD1. From germline, CDR1 is MGHDK and CDR2 SYGVNS. V lost 3 bases to trimming and J lost 2 bases; unmatched junction nucleotides: 1. The CDR3 loop spans 14 amino acids. CDR3 protein: CASSETGGNYGYTF. CDR3 nucleotide sequence: TGTGCCAGCAGTGAGACAGGGGGAAACTATGGCTACACCTTC.

This clone has just a few counts. This chain joins TRBV5-5 and TRBJ2-5; 8 bases map to TRBD1. CDR1 and CDR2 (germline): SGHKS, YYEKEE (reference sequence). This CDR3 is built from 17 residues. Trimming cost V 5 bases and J 1 base; bases outside gene matches: 13. The CDR3 reads CASRPGGRTGLQETQYF. DNA for the CDR3: TGTGCCAGCAGGCCTGGGGGTCGGACAGGGCTCCAAGAGACCCAGTACTTC.

The gene calls are TRBV11-1 and TRBJ2-5; D perhaps matches TRBD1 (5 bases). The CDR3 contains 16 residues. V lost 5 bases, J lost 2 bases, and 18 bases lay in between. CDR1 is SGHAT and CDR2 is FQDESV in the germline V gene (reference sequence). The CDR3 DNA reads as TGTGCCAGCAGCCGCGACAGACAGCCCGGACAAGAGACCCAGTACTTC. This gives the protein CASSRDRQPGQETQYF. Together with reference TRBV11-1 and TRBJ2-5, the CDR3 gives the full variable domain: EAEVAQSPRYKITEKSQAVAFWCDPISGHATLYWYRQILGQGPELLVQFQDESVVDDSQLPKDRFSAERLKGVDSTLKIQPAELGDSAMYLCASSRDRQPGQETQYFGPGTRLLVL.

The chain uses TRBV19 and TRBJ2-1; 9 bases map to TRBD2. Per germline, CDR1 LNHDA and CDR2 SQIVND (reference sequence). The CDR3 has 18 residues. Trimming removed 5 bases from V and 1 base from J; junction bases left unmatched: 12. The CDR3 nucleotides read TGTGCCAGTAGTTGGGCTAGCGGGGTAGTAGGTTCCTACAATGAGCAGTTCTTC. As protein: CASSWASGVVGSYNEQFF. Filled out from reference TRBV19 and TRBJ2-1, the complete variable domain reads DGGITQSPKYLFRKEGQNVTLSCEQNLNHDAMYWYRQDPGQGLRLIYYSQIVNDFQKGDIAEGYSVSREKKESFPLTVTSAQKNPTAFYLCASSWASGVVGSYNEQFFGPGTRLTVL.

The genes are TRBV9 and TRBJ1-6; no reliable D call. The germline V gene has CDR1 SGDLS and CDR2 YYNGEE. This CDR3 is 13 amino acids long. Trimming removed 0 bases from V and 8 bases from J, with 6 bases in between. CDR3 DNA sequence: TGTGCCAGCAGCGTAGGAGGAGATTCACCCCTCCACTTT. It specifies CASSVGGDSPLHF.

This clone was counted a single time. This chain connects TRBV30 to TRBJ2-2; TRBD1 matches at 7 bases. CDR1 is GTSNPN, CDR2 SVGIG, per germline (reference sequence). Trimming at V came to 0 bases and at J to 4 bases, leaving 2 bases not matched to a gene. The CDR3 totals 14 residues. The CDR3 spells CAWSVQGSTGELFF. CDR3 sequence (DNA): TGTGCCTGGAGTGTACAGGGGTCCACCGGGGAGCTGTTTTTT. Drawing the rest from reference TRBV30 and TRBJ2-2, the complete variable domain is SQTIHQWPATLVQPVGSPLSLECTVEGTSNPNLYWYRQAAGRGLQLLFYSVGIGQISSEVPQNLSASRPQDRQFILSSKKLLLSDSGFYLCAWSVQGSTGELFFGEGSRLTVL.

This clone was counted only a few times. This chain links TRBV2 with TRBJ1-2; D is possibly TRBD1 (6 bases). Germline loops: CDR1 SNHLY, CDR2 FYNNEI. CDR3 length equals 15 residues. Trimming pared 6 bases from V and 4 bases from J, leaving 18 bases between. The CDR3 DNA is TGTGCCAGCAGCGAACGGGGACAATCGCTCTATGGCTACACCTTC. It translates to CASSERGQSLYGYTF.

The chain has TRBV29-1 and TRBJ1-2, with D possibly TRBD1 on 6 matching bases. V was pared by 5 bases and J by 8 bases, with 18 bases between. Germline-derived CDR1 and CDR2 are SQVTM and ANQGSEA. The CDR3 consists of 13 residues. In DNA form, the CDR3 reads TGCAGCGTTCGACCTACAGGGCCGGGCGGCTACACCTTC. This gives the protein CSVRPTGPGGYTF.

This chain links TRBV5-1 with TRBJ2-2, with TRBD2 as a possible D gene (6 bases). Per germline, CDR1 SGHRS and CDR2 YFSETQ. The CDR3 covers 15 residues. V shed 2 bases and J shed 2 bases, with 10 bases lying between them. CDR3 sequence reads: CASSFRGLNTGELFF. DNA for the CDR3: TGCGCCAGCAGCTTCCGGGGGTTAAACACCGGGGAGCTGTTTTTT.

The V call is TRBV11-2, the J call TRBJ2-4; no reliable D call. V lost 1 base, J lost 2 bases, and 3 bases lay in between. The CDR3 runs 13 residues. The germline V gene has CDR1 SGHAT and CDR2 FQNNGV. The CDR3 protein is CASSLGTKNIQYF. In nucleotides, the CDR3 is TGTGCCAGCAGCTTAGGTACCAAAAACATTCAGTACTTC.

This CDR3 is CASSESAGAGQPQHF. CDR3 nucleotides: TGCGCCAGCAGTGAGTCTGCGGGGGCGGGGCAGCCCCAGCATTTT. The chain recombines TRBV10-2 with TRBJ1-5; D may be TRBD1 (6 bases). V was trimmed by 0 bases and J by 7 bases, leaving 13 bases between them. This CDR3 comprises 15 residues. Per germline, CDR1 WSHSY and CDR2 SAAADI.